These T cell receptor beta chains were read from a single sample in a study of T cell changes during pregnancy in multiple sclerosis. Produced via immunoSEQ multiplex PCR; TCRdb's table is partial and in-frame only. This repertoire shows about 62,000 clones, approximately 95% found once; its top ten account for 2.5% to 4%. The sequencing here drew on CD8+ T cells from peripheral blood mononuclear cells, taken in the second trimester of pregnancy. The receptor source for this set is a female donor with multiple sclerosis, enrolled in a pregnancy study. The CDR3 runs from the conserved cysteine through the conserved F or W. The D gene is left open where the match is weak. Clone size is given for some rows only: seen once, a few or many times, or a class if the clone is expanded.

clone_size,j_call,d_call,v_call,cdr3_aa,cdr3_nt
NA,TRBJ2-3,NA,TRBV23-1,CASPEHTGGDSTDTQYF,TGCGCCAGCCCCGAACATACAGGGGGGGATAGCACAGATACGCAGTATTTT
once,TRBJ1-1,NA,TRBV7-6,CASSPRGGYTEAFF,TGTGCCAGCAGCCCCCGGGGAGGTTACACTGAAGCTTTCTTT
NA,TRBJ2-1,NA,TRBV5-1,CASSLDNEQFF,TGCGCCAGCAGCCTCGACAATGAGCAGTTCTTC
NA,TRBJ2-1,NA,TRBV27,CASSLLASLYNEQFF,TGTGCCAGCAGTTTACTAGCGAGCCTCTACAATGAGCAGTTCTTC
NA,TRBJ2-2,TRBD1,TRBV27,CASSLGWTGMMNTGELFF,TGTGCCAGCAGTTTAGGGTGGACAGGAATGATGAACACCGGGGAGCTGTTTTTT
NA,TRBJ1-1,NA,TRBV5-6,CASSSRNREAFF,TGTGCCAGCAGCTCCCGAAACAGGGAAGCTTTCTTT
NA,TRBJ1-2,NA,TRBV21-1,CASSKGAVGYTF,TGTGCCAGCAGCAAAGGGGCCGTTGGCTACACCTTC
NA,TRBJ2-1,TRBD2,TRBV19,CASSWVAGGYNEQFF,TGTGCCAGTAGTTGGGTAGCGGGAGGTTACAATGAGCAGTTCTTC
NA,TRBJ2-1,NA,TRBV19,CASSPSVVGNEQFF,TGTGCCAGCTCCCCTAGCGTCGTAGGGAATGAGCAGTTCTTC
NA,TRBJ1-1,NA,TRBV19,CASSTGGNTEAFF,TGTGCCAGTAGTACCGGTGGGAACACTGAAGCTTTCTTT
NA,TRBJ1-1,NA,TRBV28,CASSTPTGHTEAFF,TGTGCCAGCAGCACCCCGACAGGTCACACTGAAGCTTTCTTT
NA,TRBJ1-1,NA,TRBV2,CASSESPRVSEAFF,TGTGCCAGCAGTGAATCCCCACGCGTGTCAGAAGCTTTCTTT
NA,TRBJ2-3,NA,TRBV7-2,CASSPSGSPDTQYF,TGTGCCAGCAGCCCGAGCGGAAGTCCAGATACGCAGTATTTT
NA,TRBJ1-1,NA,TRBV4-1,CASSPLDKVSEAFF,TGCGCCAGCAGCCCACTAGACAAAGTCTCTGAAGCTTTCTTT
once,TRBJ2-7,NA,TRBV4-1,CASSQGSRSTSYEQYF,TGCGCCAGCAGCCAAGGTTCCAGGTCAACCTCCTACGAGCAGTACTTC
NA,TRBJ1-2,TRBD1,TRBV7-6,CASSQSGTGDGYTF,TGTGCCAGCAGCCAGTCGGGGACAGGGGATGGCTACACCTTC